The 18 T cell receptor beta chains below were found in one sample sequenced in a study of blood T cell repertoires in COVID-19. The assay was immunoSEQ multiplex PCR, and TCRdb's table has in-frame clones only and misses some. The sample lists about 28,000 clones, 87% occurring once. What was sequenced was peripheral blood. These receptor sequences come from a human donor in a cohort sampled during active COVID-19.

This rearrangement joins TRBV9 to TRBJ2-2; maybe TRBD2 (7 bases). Trimming took off 1 base at V and 4 bases at J, with 14 bases between the two ends. The CDR3 totals 16 residues. Germline CDR1 and CDR2: SGDLS and YYNGEE. The CDR3 DNA sequence: TGTGCCAGCAGCGTATTAGGGGGGAGGGGCACCGGGGAGCTGTTTTTT. Translated, it gives CASSVLGGRGTGELFF.

The rearrangement uses TRBV5-1 and TRBJ1-2; perhaps TRBD1 as D (5 bases). The CDR3 consists of 15 residues. Deletions cut 4 bases from V and 2 bases from J, with 15 bases between. Germline values: CDR1 SGHRS, CDR2 YFSETQ. In nucleotides, the CDR3 is TGCGCCAGCAGCCCGGCAGGACAAATAAACTATGGCTACACCTTC. Translated, it gives CASSPAGQINYGYTF.

The rearrangement links TRBV2 to TRBJ1-2; TRBD1 aligns across 8 bases. V lost 6 bases and J lost 2; bases outside the gene matches: 5. CDR1 and CDR2 from the germline V gene are SNHLY and FYNNEI. This CDR3 is built from 14 residues. Here the CDR3 DNA reads TGTGCCAGCAGGTTGGACAGGGTGAACTATGGCTACACCTTC. This codes for CASRLDRVNYGYTF.

This clone was recorded once. This chain uses TRBV28 with TRBJ2-3; unclear D gene. The germline V and J ends were trimmed by 6 bases and 4 bases, with 11 bases remaining between them. Germline loops: CDR1 MDHEN, CDR2 SYDVKM. The CDR3 sequence is 13 residues long. As DNA, the CDR3 is TGTGCCAGCAGCGTTAGTGTCGCAGATACGCAGTATTTT. Amino acids: CASSVSVADTQYF. The whole variable domain, remainder taken from reference TRBV28 and TRBJ2-3, is DVKVTQSSRYLVKRTGEKVFLECVQDMDHENMFWYRQDPGLGLRLIYFSYDVKMKEKGDIPEGYSVSREKKERFSLILESASTNQTSMYLCASSVSVADTQYFGPGTRLTVL.

V gene TRBV7-2 combines with J gene TRBJ2-1, with D hard to call. The germline V gene encodes CDR1 SGHTA and CDR2 FQGNSA. This CDR3 contains 13 residues. V lost 0 bases to trimming and J lost 7 bases, with 7 bases between them. CDR3 DNA: TGTGCCAGCAGCTTAGCGCTAAATAATGAGCAGTTCTTC. This translates into CASSLALNNEQFF.

The genes are TRBV4-2 and TRBJ1-2; D remains unclear. CDR3 length equals 14 residues. Germline loops: CDR1 LGHNA, CDR2 YNFKEQ. Between the trimmed V and J ends, which lost 0 bases and 2 bases, there was a span of 7 bases. The CDR3 is CASSQDPGNYGYTF. DNA of the CDR3: TGTGCCAGCAGCCAAGATCCGGGGAACTATGGCTACACCTTC.

This clone was detected once. For the CDR3, the DNA is TGCGCCAGCAGCACTTCCCCCAATCAGCCCCAGCATTTT. Translated: CASSTSPNQPQHF. J is TRBJ1-5 and V is TRBV5-1; no clear D. Trimming took off 4 bases at V and 3 bases at J, with 8 bases between the two ends. Germline-derived CDR1 and CDR2 are SGHRS and YFSETQ. This CDR3 comprises 13 residues.

The chain couples TRBV5-4 to TRBJ1-1, with D tentatively TRBD1 (5 bases). V lost 0 bases and J 4 bases, leaving 10 bases between the germline ends. Germline CDR1 reads SGHNT; CDR2 reads YYREEE (reference sequence). This CDR3 is 14 amino acids long. Here the CDR3 reads CASSLDSGGTEAFF. The CDR3 DNA reads as TGTGCCAGCAGCTTGGACTCGGGGGGCACTGAAGCTTTCTTT.

This clone was seen only a few times. The chain carries TRBV7-3 and TRBJ2-2; TRBD2 matches at 8 bases. The ends lost 5 bases at V and 3 bases at J; junction bases unmatched: 5. The germline V gene has CDR1 SGHTA and CDR2 FQGTGA. This CDR3 is 15 amino acids long. In DNA form, the CDR3 reads TGTGCCAGCAGCCGAGGGACTAGAGACACCGGGGAGCTGTTTTTT. Its protein product is CASSRGTRDTGELFF.

The genes are TRBV5-4 and TRBJ2-1, with 10 bases matching TRBD1. Germline CDR1 and CDR2: SGHNT and YYREEE (reference sequence). Trimming took 4 bases from V and 1 from J; bases not matched to a gene: 8. The CDR3 sequence is 17 residues long. The CDR3 loop is CASSPGTGVQSYNEQFF. The DNA for the CDR3 is TGTGCCAGCAGCCCCGGGACAGGGGTTCAATCCTACAATGAGCAGTTCTTC. Full variable domain (rest looked up from reference TRBV5-4 and TRBJ2-1): ETGVTQSPTHLIKTRGQQVTLRCSSQSGHNTVSWYQQALGQGPQFIFQYYREEENGRGNFPPRFSGLQFPNYSSELNVNALELDDSALYLCASSPGTGVQSYNEQFFGPGTRLTVL.

Judged by abundance, this clone is medium-sized. The chain combines TRBV2 with TRBJ2-1, with TRBD1 matching 8 bases. Losses at the gene ends were 7 bases for V and 6 bases for J; bases not matched to a gene: 11. The CDR3 extends over 15 amino acids. CDR1 and CDR2 from the germline V gene are SNHLY and FYNNEI. CDR3 in DNA: TGTGCCAGCACCCCCAGGACAGGGTCGGGCAATGAGCAGTTCTTC. Its protein is CASTPRTGSGNEQFF.

The rearrangement joins TRBV5-5 to TRBJ2-1; 7 nucleotides align to TRBD1. V shed 3 bases, J shed 3 bases, and the junction held 6 bases outside the gene matches. The CDR3 spans 15 residues. Germline loops: CDR1 SGHKS, CDR2 YYEKEE (reference sequence). The CDR3 region is CASSWTGEHYNEQFF. The CDR3 nucleotides read TGTGCCAGCAGCTGGACAGGAGAGCACTACAATGAGCAGTTCTTC.

A single count supports this clone. The chain couples TRBV2 to TRBJ1-5; perhaps TRBD1 as D (5 bases). The CDR3 sequence is 13 residues long. Trimming removed 3 bases at V and 5 bases at J, with 8 bases between. Germline loops: CDR1 SNHLY, CDR2 FYNNEI. The CDR3 DNA reads as TGTGCCAGCAGTGATCAGGGTGATCAGCCCCAGCATTTT. This codes for CASSDQGDQPQHF.

V gene TRBV6-1 combines with J gene TRBJ2-5, with 13 bases identical to TRBD2. There are 16 residues in the CDR3. With 3 bases clipped from V and 5 bases from J, the junction kept 6 bases outside the gene matches. Germline CDR1 and CDR2: MNHNS and SASEGT. The CDR3 reads CASSERTSGRGETQYF. CDR3 bases: TGTGCCAGCAGTGAGAGGACTAGCGGGAGAGGGGAGACCCAGTACTTC.

In this sample, this clone turned up once. CDR3 protein: CASSLWPREADETQYF. The CDR3 DNA follows: TGTGCCAGCAGCTTATGGCCGCGGGAGGCGGATGAGACCCAGTACTTC. The chain recombines TRBV11-1 with TRBJ2-5; 8 nucleotides align to TRBD2. The CDR3 contains 16 residues. CDR1 and CDR2 (germline): SGHAT, FQDESV (reference sequence). The junction had 10 bases not matched to a gene; V was cut back by 2 bases and J by 5 bases.

This chain links TRBV2 with TRBJ1-2; D uncertain. Germline CDR1 reads SNHLY; CDR2 reads FYNNEI. V lost 7 bases and J lost 8, with 14 bases in between. This CDR3 has 12 amino acids. The CDR3 sequence is CASTWRVEGYTF. Written as DNA, the CDR3 is TGTGCCAGCACCTGGAGGGTGGAGGGCTACACCTTC.

The rearrangement links TRBV2 to TRBJ2-3; 9 bases fit TRBD2. V lost 4 bases to trimming and J lost 4 bases; unmatched junction nucleotides: 6. This CDR3 contains 15 residues. Germline V lookup: CDR1 SNHLY, CDR2 FYNNEI. The DNA for the CDR3 is TGTGCCAGCAGTGGGTTAGCGGGGGCTCCAGATACGCAGTATTTT. Amino acids: CASSGLAGAPDTQYF.

The chain is built from TRBV12-5 and TRBJ1-5; D unresolved. The CDR3 consists of 19 residues. Germline values: CDR1 LGHNT, CDR2 FRNRAP. The V end lost 1 base, the J end lost 5 bases, and 24 bases lay between the germline ends. CDR3 bases: TGTGCTAGTGGTTTGGGGAGCTCGAGGGTCGGGAGGAGACATCAGCCCCAGCATTTT. Translation: CASGLGSSRVGRRHQPQHF.